Listed here are 13 T cell receptor beta chains from one sample, sequenced in a study of blood T cell repertoires in COVID-19. Using immunoSEQ multiplex PCR, the repertoire was profiled, and TCRdb retains in-frame clones only, with some absent. The table records a few hundred thousand clones, roughly 89% of them present only once. Sequencing was performed on peripheral blood. The receptors stem from a young woman with COVID-19, enrolled during active disease.

This clone was counted once. J is TRBJ1-5 and V is TRBV5-1; tentative D call: TRBD1 (5 bases). Germline CDR1 SGHRS, CDR2 YFSETQ. Trimming removed 4 bases from V and 4 bases from J, with 15 bases in between. CDR3 size: 15 residues. This CDR3 is CASSPDSGRNQPQHF. DNA of the CDR3: TGCGCCAGCAGCCCAGACTCAGGGCGGAATCAGCCCCAGCATTTT.

The chain links TRBV5-6 to TRBJ2-7, with D perhaps matching TRBD2 (6 bases). Trimming stripped 7 bases from V and 3 bases from J, with 14 bases between. From germline, CDR1 is SGHDT and CDR2 YYEEEE. CDR3 length: 13 residues. As DNA, the CDR3 is TGTGCCAGCGCCTCGGGACTCATCTACGAGCAGTACTTC. It translates to CASASGLIYEQYF.

This clone has more than one count but fewer than ten. The chain uses TRBV7-9 and TRBJ2-1, with no clear D. This CDR3 has 14 amino acids. Trimming shortened V by 1 base and J by 1 base, and 5 bases separated the two germline ends. Germline V lookup: CDR1 SEHNR, CDR2 FQNEAQ (reference sequence). As DNA, the CDR3 is TGTGCCAGCAGCTTAGGAGGTTCCTACAATGAGCAGTTCTTC. This sequence encodes CASSLGGSYNEQFF.

The chain uses TRBV28 and TRBJ1-5; D is uncertain. The V gene's germline CDR1 is MDHEN and CDR2 SYDVKM. The ends were cut back, 10 bases at V and 6 bases at J, with 16 bases in the middle. The CDR3 length is 13 residues. CDR3 region: CATLSPVGQPQHF. For the CDR3, the DNA is TGTGCCACCTTGAGCCCTGTCGGTCAGCCCCAGCATTTT. The full variable domain, in which reference TRBV28 and TRBJ1-5 provide the parts outside the CDR3, is DVKVTQSSRYLVKRTGEKVFLECVQDMDHENMFWYRQDPGLGLRLIYFSYDVKMKEKGDIPEGYSVSREKKERFSLILESASTNQTSMYLCATLSPVGQPQHFGDGTRLSIL.

The rearrangement links TRBV4-2 to TRBJ2-7; TRBD2 agrees at 12 bases. Germline V gene lookup returns CDR1 LGHNA and CDR2 YNFKEQ. The ends lost 0 bases at V and 3 bases at J; junction bases unmatched: 9. The CDR3 totals 18 residues. In DNA, the CDR3 is TGTGCCAGCAGCCAAGAGGAGGGGCTAGCGGGGGGGATCTACGAGCAGTACTTC. Translated, it gives CASSQEEGLAGGIYEQYF.

The rearrangement links TRBV27 to TRBJ2-7; D possibly corresponds to TRBD2 (6 bases). CDR3 size: 16 residues. V was cut by 7 bases and J by 1 base, with 20 bases left in between. In germline, CDR1 is MNHEY, CDR2 SMNVEV (reference sequence). Written as DNA, the CDR3 is TGTGCCAGCACCCCATCGGGCGGGGAGGTATCCTACGAGCAGTACTTC. Its protein is CASTPSGGEVSYEQYF.

The chain employs TRBV5-6 and TRBJ2-3, with TRBD1 matching over 9 bases. CDR1 and CDR2 (germline): SGHDT, YYEEEE. The CDR3 is 16 amino acids. V gave up 4 bases and J gave up 6 bases; unmatched junction bases: 12. CDR3 nucleotide sequence: TGTGCCAGCAGCGTGTGGACAGGGGTTTTCTCGGATACGCAGTATTTT. This codes for CASSVWTGVFSDTQYF.

Remarks on this clone: The same CDR3 arises from other DNA sequences in this sample as well. The chain combines TRBV6-5 with TRBJ1-2; the D gene is possibly TRBD1 (5 bases). Trimming removed 2 bases at V and 5 bases at J, with 9 bases between. This CDR3 has 13 residues. CDR1 is MNHEY and CDR2 is SVGAGI in the germline V gene. The CDR3 DNA follows: TGTGCCAGCAGTTACGACAGAGATTATGGCTACACCTTC. Amino acids: CASSYDRDYGYTF.

This chain connects TRBV7-2 to TRBJ2-7; 7 bases line up with TRBD1. Germline values: CDR1 SGHTA, CDR2 FQGNSA. The trim removed 5 bases at V and 6 bases at J, leaving 10 bases unmatched. The CDR3 runs to 14 residues. In DNA form, the CDR3 reads TGTGCCAGCAGCCTACAAACTTACAGGGGCGAGCAGTACTTC. It yields the protein CASSLQTYRGEQYF.

V and J are TRBV9 and TRBJ2-7, with TRBD1 identical over 10 bases. The CDR3 consists of 14 residues. Unmatched junction bases numbered 6, after V lost 4 bases and J lost 5 bases. CDR1 and CDR2 (germline): SGDLS, YYNGEE. The CDR3 sequence is CASSSDRGKDEQYF. CDR3 nucleotide sequence: TGTGCCAGCAGCTCGGACAGGGGGAAGGACGAGCAGTACTTC.

The chain has TRBV11-2 and TRBJ2-3; TRBD2 matches 10 bases. The CDR3 spans 16 residues. V was clipped by 4 bases and J by 1 base; unmatched bases: 5. The V gene's germline CDR1 is SGHAT and CDR2 FQNNGV. Written as DNA, the CDR3 is TGTGCCAGCAGCTCTGAGCGGGGGGGCCGCACAGATACGCAGTATTTT. Protein sequence: CASSSERGGRTDTQYF.

This clone was recorded once. V usage is TRBV11-2 and J usage is TRBJ2-3, with 10 bases aligning to TRBD1. This CDR3 spans 18 amino acids. V shed 1 base, J shed 2 bases, and the junction held 9 bases outside the gene matches. Germline V gene lookup returns CDR1 SGHAT and CDR2 FQNNGV. DNA for the CDR3: TGTGCCAGCAGCTTAGGGTTGATCGGGACAGGGGACACAGATACGCAGTATTTT. As protein: CASSLGLIGTGDTDTQYF.

This chain uses TRBV11-3 with TRBJ2-5; 9 bases fit TRBD1. J lost 1 base, V lost 6 bases, and 12 bases had no gene match. CDR3 length equals 17 residues. Looked up from germline, CDR1 is SGHNT and CDR2 is YENEEA. The CDR3 bases are TGTGCCAGCAGTCCCGGGACAGGGAGATCATTCCAAGAGACCCAGTACTTC. Protein product: CASSPGTGRSFQETQYF.